The source of this T cell receptor (beta chain) is a study of T-cell memory formation after mild COVID-19. Overall study results and limits: The appearance of some responding clones in pre-infection memory suggested that cross-reactive memory joined. Second-wave clones reaching peak frequency on day 37 lacked confirmed SARS-CoV-2 specificity.

For this clonotype: Its matching antigen is unknown.

This CDR3 comprises 15 residues. CDR1 LGHNA and CDR2 YSLEER come from the germline V gene. The V end was cut by 2 bases, the J end by 3 bases, with 12 bases between. Each CDR3 protein gets one entry after TCRdb re-called the 5' RACE reads with MiXCR. The sample holds about 470,000 distinct CDR3 sequences, roughly 25% seen once. This receptor was taken from an adult woman who had mild COVID-19 (a few samples of this study predate the infection). Cell type and time point are not known. This rearrangement joins TRBV4-3 to TRBJ2-3; no clear D. The material sequenced was PBMCs or a T cell subset sorted from them (not recorded which). The CDR3 DNA reads TGCGCCAGCAGCCAATCGCTGCTTAGTACAGATACGCAGTATTTT. Its protein product is CASSQSLLSTDTQYF.